These T cell receptor beta chains were read from a single sample in a study of CD8+CD57+ T cells in acquired aplastic anemia. Using its own MiXCR run on the reads, TCRdb lists one record per CDR3 protein. Altogether approximately 200,000 distinct CDR3 sequences are present, over 55% being singletons, with the ten largest covering around 28%. The sample taken for sequencing was sorted CD4+, CD8+, or CD8+CD57+ T cells (not recorded which) from PBMCs. The origin of the receptors is a human donor in good health. CDR3s include the opening cysteine and the closing phenylalanine or tryptophan. Fields, in order: V gene, J gene, clone size, D gene, CDR3 DNA, CDR3 protein. D genes are given only for firm matches. The size of a clone is reported for some rows only, either as once, few or many, or as a class for expanded clones.

TRBV7-9	TRBJ2-1	-	-	TGTGCCAGCAGCTTTCGAGCGGAGGGGCCCTACAATGAGCAGTTCTTC	CASSFRAEGPYNEQFF
TRBV7-9	TRBJ2-5	-	-	TGTGCCAGCAACAAGGACCTTGAGTGGGAGACCCAGTACTTC	CASNKDLEWETQYF
TRBV7-6	TRBJ1-6	few	-	TGTGCCAGCAGCTTAGAACAGCAAAAAAATTCACCCCTCCACTTT	CASSLEQQKNSPLHF
TRBV7-9	TRBJ2-7	-	-	TGTGCCAGCAGCCCTCAGGGTGGGTCCCACGAGCAGTACTTC	CASSPQGGSHEQYF
TRBV4-2	TRBJ2-1	many	TRBD2	TGTGCCAGCAGCCAAGTAACTGGGCTAGCGGGATATGAGCAGTTCTTC	CASSQVTGLAGYEQFF
TRBV9	TRBJ2-1	-	-	TGTGCCAGCAGCCCCAGTAAAGACAAGTACAATGAGCAGTTCTTC	CASSPSKDKYNEQFF
TRBV20-1	TRBJ2-7	-	TRBD2	TGCAGTGCTAGAGAGGGATCGCGGGAGTTGTACTTC	CSAREGSRELYF
TRBV10-3	TRBJ2-5	many	-	TGTGCCATCAGTGAACCTCGGGGAGTGGGTCAAGAGACCCAGTACTTC	CAISEPRGVGQETQYF
TRBV5-1	TRBJ1-1	-	-	TGCGCCAGCAGCCAACTCGGACCTACGTCGCCCAACACTGAAGCTTTCTTT	CASSQLGPTSPNTEAFF
TRBV2	TRBJ1-1	-	TRBD1	TGTGCCAGCAGTTTCACTCCGACAGGGCCCCAAAGCCTGGACACTGAAGCTTTCTTT	CASSFTPTGPQSLDTEAFF
TRBV24-1	TRBJ2-3	-	-	TGTGCCACCAGTGGTAGGGATCCTACAGATACGCAGTATTTT	CATSGRDPTDTQYF
TRBV7-2	TRBJ1-1	-	-	TGTGCCAGCAAAGTAGATGGGCACCACACTGAAGCTTTCTTT	CASKVDGHHTEAFF
TRBV6-6	TRBJ2-5	many	-	TGTGCCAGCAGTTCCTCAGTGATAGCGGATCAAGAGACCCAGTACTTC	CASSSSVIADQETQYF
TRBV12-3/TRBV12-4	TRBJ1-1	-	-	TGTGCCAGCAGTTTAGAGGCGGCGGTGAACACTGAAGCTTTCTTT	CASSLEAAVNTEAFF
TRBV7-2	TRBJ2-5	-	TRBD2	TGTGCCAGCAGCCCGGGACTAGTGGGTGAGACCCAGTACTTC	CASSPGLVGETQYF
TRBV5-1	TRBJ1-4	-	-	TGCGCCAGCAGCATGCCAGGGGCTAATGAAAAACTGCTTTTT	CASSMPGANEKLLF
TRBV19	TRBJ1-1	-	-	TGTGCCAGTATGTCCCGCAGGGCAACTGAAGCTTTCTTT	CASMSRRATEAFF
TRBV19	TRBJ2-7	-	-	TGTGCCAGTAGTATAAACCCGGGGGCTTACGAGCAGTACTTC	CASSINPGAYEQYF
TRBV7-9	TRBJ2-7	many	-	TGTGCCATCCAGGGTTCGACGGTAAGCTCCTACGAGCAGTACTTC	CAIQGSTVSSYEQYF
TRBV7-9	TRBJ1-1	few	-	TGTGCCAGCAGCTTGGAAAACTCGCGCACTGAAGCTTTCTTT	CASSLENSRTEAFF
TRBV7-9	TRBJ2-1	many	TRBD2	TGTGCCAGCAGCTTGGAAGGGACTAGCGGATACAATGAGCAGTTCTTC	CASSLEGTSGYNEQFF
TRBV7-3	TRBJ2-1	once	TRBD2	TGTGCCAGCAGTTGGACTAGCGGGACAATCAATGAGCAGTTCTTC	CASSWTSGTINEQFF
TRBV20-1	TRBJ2-1	-	-	TGCAGTGCTAGAGTCTCAGACAATGAGCAGTTCTTC	CSARVSDNEQFF
TRBV11-2	TRBJ2-1	-	TRBD2	TGTGCCAGCAGTCATTCTAGCGGGTCGTACAATGAGCAGTTCTTC	CASSHSSGSYNEQFF
TRBV5-4	TRBJ2-7	few	-	TGTGCCAGCAGCCCAGGCGCCAGCTCCTACGAGCAGTACTTC	CASSPGASSYEQYF
TRBV19	TRBJ2-7	-	-	TGTGCCAGTAGTGATACGATCTACGAGCAGTACTTC	CASSDTIYEQYF
TRBV7-9	TRBJ2-5	-	-	TGTGCCAGCAGCCGCCAAGGGGGACACCTGTACTTC	CASSRQGGHLYF
TRBV29-1	TRBJ1-2	many	TRBD1	TGCAGCGTTGCCCCGGGACAGGGGGGTGGCTACACCTTC	CSVAPGQGGGYTF
TRBV12-3/TRBV12-4	TRBJ1-2	many	-	TGTGCCAGCAGCCCGTACCTCAGTCACTATGGCTACACCTTC	CASSPYLSHYGYTF
TRBV2	TRBJ2-7	once	TRBD2	TGTGCCAGCTCTGGACTAGCTACCTACGAGCAGTACTTC	CASSGLATYEQYF
TRBV20-1	TRBJ1-6	-	TRBD1	TGCAGTGCTAGACTGGGACAGGGGTTTTCACCCCTCCACTTT	CSARLGQGFSPLHF
TRBV15	TRBJ2-5	few	-	TGTGCCACCAGCAGAGATGGGGGCCCCGAGGAGACCCAGTACTTC	CATSRDGGPEETQYF
TRBV7-7	TRBJ2-1	-	-	TGTGCTAGCAGCTTACAAAGATACAATGAGCAGTTCTTC	CASSLQRYNEQFF
TRBV19	TRBJ2-3	-	TRBD1	TGTGCCAGTAGTACCGGACAGGGCGCAGATACGCAGTATTTT	CASSTGQGADTQYF
TRBV25-1	TRBJ2-5	-	TRBD1	TGTGCCAGCAGTGGAGGGACAGGTTACGTTGAGACCCAGTACTTC	CASSGGTGYVETQYF
TRBV20-1	TRBJ2-5	few	TRBD2	TGCAGTGCCCCTGGGGGGGGGGAAGAGACCCAGTACTTC	CSAPGGGEETQYF
TRBV9	TRBJ2-3	-	-	TGTGCCAGCAGCGTACTGGCGGGAAACACAGATACGCAGTATTTT	CASSVLAGNTDTQYF
TRBV5-1	TRBJ2-7	-	-	TGCGCCAGCACCGGGAGCGGCGAGCAGTACTTC	CASTGSGEQYF
TRBV4-2	TRBJ1-4	-	-	TGTGCCAGCAGCCAAGAAGGAGTATCAACTAATGAAAAACTGTTTTTT	CASSQEGVSTNEKLFF
TRBV2	TRBJ2-7	many	-	TGTGCCAGCAGTGATGAGACCCCCTACGAGCAGTACTTC	CASSDETPYEQYF
TRBV19	TRBJ1-2	-	-	TGTGCCAGTAGTATGGTCTCGACAGTAAATAACTATGGCTACACCTTC	CASSMVSTVNNYGYTF
TRBV9	TRBJ1-3	once	-	TGTGCCAGCGGCCATGGGAATGGAAACACCATATATTTT	CASGHGNGNTIYF
TRBV3-1	TRBJ2-6	-	-	TGTGCCAGCAGATCACTGTCTGGGGCCAACGTCCTGACTTTC	CASRSLSGANVLTF
TRBV10-3	TRBJ1-1	-	TRBD1	TGTGCCATCAGTGAGCAGGGGGCAATGAACACTGAAGCTTTCTTT	CAISEQGAMNTEAFF
TRBV19	TRBJ2-1	many	-	TGTGCCAGCAGCATCGGGAGTTACAATGAGCAGTTCTTC	CASSIGSYNEQFF
TRBV20-1	TRBJ2-7	-	-	TGCAGTGCTAGAGATCCCCGGGGGTCTAGTTCCTACGAGCAGTACTTC	CSARDPRGSSSYEQYF
TRBV4-3	TRBJ2-7	-	TRBD2	TGCGCCAGCAGCCTTAGGACTAGCGGGATGTCGAGTGAGCAGTACTTC	CASSLRTSGMSSEQYF
TRBV20-1	TRBJ1-2	-	-	TGCAGTGCTAGAGGCGCTATCGGATATGGCTACACCTTC	CSARGAIGYGYTF